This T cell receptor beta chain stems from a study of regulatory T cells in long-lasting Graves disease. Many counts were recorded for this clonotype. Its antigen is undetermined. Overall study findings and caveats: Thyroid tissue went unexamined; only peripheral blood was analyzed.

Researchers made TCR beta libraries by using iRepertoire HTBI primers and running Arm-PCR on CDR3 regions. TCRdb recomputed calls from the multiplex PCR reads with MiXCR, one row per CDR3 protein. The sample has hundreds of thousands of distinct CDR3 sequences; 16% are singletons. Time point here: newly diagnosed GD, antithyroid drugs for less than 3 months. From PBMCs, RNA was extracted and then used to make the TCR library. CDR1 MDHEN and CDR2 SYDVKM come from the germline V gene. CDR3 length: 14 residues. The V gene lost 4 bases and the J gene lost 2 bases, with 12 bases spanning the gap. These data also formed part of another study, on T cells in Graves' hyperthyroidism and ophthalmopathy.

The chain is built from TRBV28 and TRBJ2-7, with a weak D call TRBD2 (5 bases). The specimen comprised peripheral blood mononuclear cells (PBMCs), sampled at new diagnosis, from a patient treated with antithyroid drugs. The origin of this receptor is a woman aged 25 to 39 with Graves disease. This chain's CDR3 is CASSSSFLPYEQYF. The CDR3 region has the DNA TGTGCCAGCAGTTCTAGCTTTCTCCCCTACGAGCAGTACTTC.